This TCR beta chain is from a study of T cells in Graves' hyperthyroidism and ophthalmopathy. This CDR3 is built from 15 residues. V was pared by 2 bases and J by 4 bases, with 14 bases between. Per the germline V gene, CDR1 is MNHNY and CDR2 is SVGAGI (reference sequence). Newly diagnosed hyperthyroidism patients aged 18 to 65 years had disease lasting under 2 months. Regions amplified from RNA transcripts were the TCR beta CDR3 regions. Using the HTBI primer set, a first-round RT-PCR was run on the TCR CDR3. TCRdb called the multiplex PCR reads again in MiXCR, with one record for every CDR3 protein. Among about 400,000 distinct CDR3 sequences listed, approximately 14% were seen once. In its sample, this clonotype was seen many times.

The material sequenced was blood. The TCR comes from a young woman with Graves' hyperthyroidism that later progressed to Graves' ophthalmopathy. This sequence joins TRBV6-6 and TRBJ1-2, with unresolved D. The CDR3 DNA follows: TGTGCCAGCAGTTACGGGCCCAGTCCTTCCTATGGCTACACCTTC. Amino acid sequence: CASSYGPSPSYGYTF.